The clone carrying this TCR beta chain was observed a handful of times. This entry belongs to a study of blood T cell repertoires in COVID-19. Study-level information: Both acute and convalescent COVID-19 samples were obtained from the United States, Italy and Spain. Nucleic acid was either cDNA or gDNA, and it came from T cells, B-cell-depleted T cells, or PBMCs.

TCRdb's copy holds only in-frame clones and misses some; the assay was immunoSEQ multiplex PCR. The sample holds 75,000 to 95,000 clones, around nine tenths seen once. The V end was cut by 5 bases, the J end by 0 bases, with 16 bases between. Germline loops: CDR1 SEHNR, CDR2 FQNEAQ (reference sequence). The CDR3 consists of 17 residues. The chain joins TRBV7-9 to TRBJ1-4; no clear D gene. Input material: peripheral blood. This TCR derives from a woman aged 55-70 years with COVID-19, enrolled during active disease. Here the CDR3 reads CASSDDKDVTTNEKLFF. The CDR3 DNA reads as TGTGCCAGCAGCGACGACAAAGACGTGACAACTAATGAAAAACTGTTTTTT.